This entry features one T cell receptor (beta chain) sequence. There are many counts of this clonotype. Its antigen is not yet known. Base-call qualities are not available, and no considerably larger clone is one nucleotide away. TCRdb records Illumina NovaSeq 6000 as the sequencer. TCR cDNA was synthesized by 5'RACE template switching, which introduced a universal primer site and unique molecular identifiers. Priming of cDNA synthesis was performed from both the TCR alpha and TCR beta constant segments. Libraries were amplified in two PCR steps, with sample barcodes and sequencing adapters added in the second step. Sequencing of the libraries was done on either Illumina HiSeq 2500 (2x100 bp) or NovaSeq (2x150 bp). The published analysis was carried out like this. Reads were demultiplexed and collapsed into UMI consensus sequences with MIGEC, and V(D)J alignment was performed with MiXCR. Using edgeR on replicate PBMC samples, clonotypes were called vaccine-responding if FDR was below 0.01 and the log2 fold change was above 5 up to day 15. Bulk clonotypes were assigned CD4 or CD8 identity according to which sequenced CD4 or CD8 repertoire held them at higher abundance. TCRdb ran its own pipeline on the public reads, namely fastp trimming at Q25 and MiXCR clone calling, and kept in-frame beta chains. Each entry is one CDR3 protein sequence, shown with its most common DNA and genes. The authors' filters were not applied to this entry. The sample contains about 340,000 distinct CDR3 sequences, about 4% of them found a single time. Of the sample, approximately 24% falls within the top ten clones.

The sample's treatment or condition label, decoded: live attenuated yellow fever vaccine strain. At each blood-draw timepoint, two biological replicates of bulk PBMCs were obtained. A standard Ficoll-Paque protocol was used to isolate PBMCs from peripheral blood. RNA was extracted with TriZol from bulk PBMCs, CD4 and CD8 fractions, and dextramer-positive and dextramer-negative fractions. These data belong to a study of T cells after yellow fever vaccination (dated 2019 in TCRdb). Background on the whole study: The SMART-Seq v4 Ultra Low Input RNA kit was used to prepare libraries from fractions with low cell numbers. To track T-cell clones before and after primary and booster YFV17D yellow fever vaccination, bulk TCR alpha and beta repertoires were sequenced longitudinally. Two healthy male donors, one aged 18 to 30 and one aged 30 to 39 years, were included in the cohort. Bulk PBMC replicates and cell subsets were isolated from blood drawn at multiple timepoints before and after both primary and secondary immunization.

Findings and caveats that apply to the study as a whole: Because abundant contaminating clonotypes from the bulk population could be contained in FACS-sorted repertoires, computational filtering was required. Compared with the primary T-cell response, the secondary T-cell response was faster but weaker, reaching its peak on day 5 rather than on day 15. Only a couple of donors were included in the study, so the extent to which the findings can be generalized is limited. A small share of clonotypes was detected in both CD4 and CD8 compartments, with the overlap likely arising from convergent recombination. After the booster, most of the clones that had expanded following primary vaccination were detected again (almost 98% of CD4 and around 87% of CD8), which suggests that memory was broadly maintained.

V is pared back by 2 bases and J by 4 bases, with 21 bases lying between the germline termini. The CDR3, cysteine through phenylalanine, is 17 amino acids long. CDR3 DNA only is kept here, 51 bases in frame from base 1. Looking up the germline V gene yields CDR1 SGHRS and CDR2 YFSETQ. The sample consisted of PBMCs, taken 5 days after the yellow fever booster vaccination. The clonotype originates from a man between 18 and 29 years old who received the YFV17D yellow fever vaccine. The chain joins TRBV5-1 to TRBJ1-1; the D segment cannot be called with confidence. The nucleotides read TGCGCCAGCAGCTTTGGACCGACATCCGGGCCGGGCACTGAAGCTTTCTTT. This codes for CASSFGPTSGPGTEAFF.